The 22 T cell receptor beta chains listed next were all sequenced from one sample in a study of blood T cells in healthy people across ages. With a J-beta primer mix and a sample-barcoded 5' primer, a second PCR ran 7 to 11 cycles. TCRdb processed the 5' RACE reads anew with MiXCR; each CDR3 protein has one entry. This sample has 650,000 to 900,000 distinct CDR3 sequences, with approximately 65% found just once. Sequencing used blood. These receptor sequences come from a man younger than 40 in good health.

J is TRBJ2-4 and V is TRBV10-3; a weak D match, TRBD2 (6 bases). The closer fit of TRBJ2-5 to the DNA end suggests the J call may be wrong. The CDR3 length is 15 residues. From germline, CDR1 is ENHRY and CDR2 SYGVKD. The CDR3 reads CAISGRRAFEETQYF. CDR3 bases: TGTGCCATCAGTGGCAGGAGGGCATTCGAGGAGACCCAGTACTTC.

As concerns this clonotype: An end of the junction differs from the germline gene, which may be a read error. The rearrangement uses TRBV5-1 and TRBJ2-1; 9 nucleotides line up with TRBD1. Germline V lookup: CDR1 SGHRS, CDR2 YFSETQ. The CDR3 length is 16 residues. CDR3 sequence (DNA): TGCGCCGGCAGCTCGACGGGACAGGGAACCTACAATGAGCAGTTCTTC. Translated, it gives CAGSSTGQGTYNEQFF.

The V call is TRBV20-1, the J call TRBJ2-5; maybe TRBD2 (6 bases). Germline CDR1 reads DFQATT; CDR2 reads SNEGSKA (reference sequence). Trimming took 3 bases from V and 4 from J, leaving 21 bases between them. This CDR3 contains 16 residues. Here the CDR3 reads CSARERRLASLETQYF. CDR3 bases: TGCAGTGCTAGGGAGCGCCGTCTAGCGTCCCTAGAGACCCAGTACTTC.

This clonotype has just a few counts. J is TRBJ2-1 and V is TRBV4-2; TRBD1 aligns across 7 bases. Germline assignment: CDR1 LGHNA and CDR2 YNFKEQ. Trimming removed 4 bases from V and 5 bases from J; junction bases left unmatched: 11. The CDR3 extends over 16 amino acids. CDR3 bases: TGTGCCAGCAGCCCAACGACAGGGTTGGGGAACAATGAGCAGTTCTTC. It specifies CASSPTTGLGNNEQFF.

CDR3 in DNA: TGTGCCAGCAGTGCGGACAGGGGCGGCTACGAGCAGTACTTC. It translates to CASSADRGGYEQYF. This chain links TRBV27 with TRBJ2-7, with 9 bases aligning to TRBD1. V shed 5 bases, J shed 3 bases, and the junction held 5 bases outside the gene matches. The CDR3 length is 14 residues. CDR1 is MNHEY and CDR2 is SMNVEV in the germline V gene (reference sequence).

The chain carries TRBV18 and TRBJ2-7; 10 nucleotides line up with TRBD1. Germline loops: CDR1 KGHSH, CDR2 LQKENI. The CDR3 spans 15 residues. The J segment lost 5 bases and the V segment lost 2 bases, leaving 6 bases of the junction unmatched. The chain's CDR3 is CASSPIRTGGNEQYF. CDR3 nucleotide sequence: TGTGCCAGCTCACCAATACGGACAGGGGGTAACGAGCAGTACTTC.

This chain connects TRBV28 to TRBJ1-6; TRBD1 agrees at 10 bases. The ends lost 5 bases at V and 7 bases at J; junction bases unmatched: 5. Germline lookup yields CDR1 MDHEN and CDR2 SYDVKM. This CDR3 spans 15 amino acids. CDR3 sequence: CASSETGGPNSPLHF. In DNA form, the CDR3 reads TGTGCCAGCAGTGAGACAGGGGGCCCCAATTCACCCCTCCACTTT. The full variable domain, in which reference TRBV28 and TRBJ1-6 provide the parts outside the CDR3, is DVKVTQSSRYLVKRTGEKVFLECVQDMDHENMFWYRQDPGLGLRLIYFSYDVKMKEKGDIPEGYSVSREKKERFSLILESASTNQTSMYLCASSETGGPNSPLHFGNGTRLTVT.

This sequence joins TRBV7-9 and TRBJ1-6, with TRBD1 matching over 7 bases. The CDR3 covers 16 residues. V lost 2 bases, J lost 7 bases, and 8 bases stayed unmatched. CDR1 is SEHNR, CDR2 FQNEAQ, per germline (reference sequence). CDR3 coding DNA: TGTGCCAGCAGCTTATCGGGCAGGGGGTACAATTCACCCCTCCACTTT. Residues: CASSLSGRGYNSPLHF. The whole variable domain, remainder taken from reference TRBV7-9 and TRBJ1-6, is DTGVSQNPRHKITKRGQNVTFRCDPISEHNRLYWYRQTLGQGPEFLTYFQNEAQLEKSRLLSDRFSAERPKGSFSTLEIQRTEQGDSAMYLCASSLSGRGYNSPLHFGNGTRLTVT.

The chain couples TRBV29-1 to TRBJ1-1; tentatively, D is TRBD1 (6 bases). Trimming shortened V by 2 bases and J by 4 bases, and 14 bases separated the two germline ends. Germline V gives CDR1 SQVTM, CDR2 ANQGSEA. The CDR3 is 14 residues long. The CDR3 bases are TGCAGCGTTGAAAGGGGGGCGGAGGGCACTGAAGCTTTCTTT. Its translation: CSVERGAEGTEAFF.

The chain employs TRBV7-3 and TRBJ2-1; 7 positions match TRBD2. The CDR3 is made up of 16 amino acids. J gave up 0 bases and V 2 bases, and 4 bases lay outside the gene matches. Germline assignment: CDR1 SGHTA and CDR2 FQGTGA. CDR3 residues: CASSLVSGYSYNEQFF. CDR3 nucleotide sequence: TGTGCCAGCAGCTTAGTTAGCGGGTACTCCTACAATGAGCAGTTCTTC.

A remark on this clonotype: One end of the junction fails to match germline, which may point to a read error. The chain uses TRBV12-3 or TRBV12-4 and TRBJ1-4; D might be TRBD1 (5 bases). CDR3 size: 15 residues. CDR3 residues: CAGSPAGGRIEKLFF. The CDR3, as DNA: TGTGCCGGCAGTCCCGCTGGGGGACGAATCGAAAAACTGTTTTTT.

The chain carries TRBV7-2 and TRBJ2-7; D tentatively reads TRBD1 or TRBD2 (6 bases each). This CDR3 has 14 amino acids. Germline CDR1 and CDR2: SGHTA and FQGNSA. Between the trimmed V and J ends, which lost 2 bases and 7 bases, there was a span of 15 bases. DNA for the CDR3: TGTGCCAGCAGCTTAAGTTCGGGGGCACGGGAGCAGTACTTC. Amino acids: CASSLSSGAREQYF.

CDR3 residues: CAITGSNTEAFF. The CDR3 coding sequence is TGTGCCATTACAGGGTCGAACACTGAAGCTTTCTTT. The J gene is TRBJ1-1, the V gene TRBV4-2, with a weak D call TRBD1 (6 bases). V lost 10 bases and J lost 1, with 10 bases in between. The CDR3 is 12 amino acids. Germline lookup yields CDR1 LGHNA and CDR2 YNFKEQ.

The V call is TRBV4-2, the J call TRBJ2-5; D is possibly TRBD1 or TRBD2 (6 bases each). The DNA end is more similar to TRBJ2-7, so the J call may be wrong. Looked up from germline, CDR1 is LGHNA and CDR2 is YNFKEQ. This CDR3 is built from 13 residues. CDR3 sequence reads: CASSQLRGDEQYF. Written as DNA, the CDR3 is TGTGCCAGCAGCCAACTGAGGGGGGACGAGCAGTACTTC.

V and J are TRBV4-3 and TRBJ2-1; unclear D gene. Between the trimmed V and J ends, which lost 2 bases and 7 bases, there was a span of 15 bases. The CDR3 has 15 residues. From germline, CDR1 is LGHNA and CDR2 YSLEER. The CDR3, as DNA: TGCGCCAGCAGCCAACAGGCCGGTTACGGGAATGAGCAGTTCTTC. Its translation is CASSQQAGYGNEQFF.

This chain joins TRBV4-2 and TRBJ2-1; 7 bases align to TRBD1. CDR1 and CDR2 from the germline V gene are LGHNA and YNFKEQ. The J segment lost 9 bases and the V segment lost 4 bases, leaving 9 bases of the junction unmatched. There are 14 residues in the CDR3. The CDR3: CASSPGTVRGEQFF. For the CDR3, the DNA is TGTGCCAGCAGCCCCGGGACAGTCCGCGGTGAGCAGTTCTTC.

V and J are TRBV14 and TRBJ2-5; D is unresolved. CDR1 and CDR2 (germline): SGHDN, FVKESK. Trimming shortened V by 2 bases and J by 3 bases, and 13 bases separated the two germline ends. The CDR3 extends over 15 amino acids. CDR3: CASSQLRHVEETQYF. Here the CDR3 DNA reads TGTGCCAGCAGCCAATTGAGACACGTTGAAGAGACCCAGTACTTC.

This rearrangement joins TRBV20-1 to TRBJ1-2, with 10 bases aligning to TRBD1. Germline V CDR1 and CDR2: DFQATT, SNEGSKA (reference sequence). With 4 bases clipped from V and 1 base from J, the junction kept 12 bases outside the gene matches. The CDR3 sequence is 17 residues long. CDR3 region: CSAIRTGGASLNYGYTF. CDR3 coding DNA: TGCAGTGCTATTAGGACAGGGGGGGCTTCTCTTAACTATGGCTACACCTTC.

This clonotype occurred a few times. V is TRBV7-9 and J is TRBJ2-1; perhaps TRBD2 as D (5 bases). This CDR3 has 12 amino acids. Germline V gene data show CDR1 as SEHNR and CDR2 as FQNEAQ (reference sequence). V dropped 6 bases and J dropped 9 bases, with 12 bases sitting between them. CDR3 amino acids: CASSASRGEQFF. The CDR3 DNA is TGTGCCAGCAGTGCCAGCCGGGGTGAGCAGTTCTTC.

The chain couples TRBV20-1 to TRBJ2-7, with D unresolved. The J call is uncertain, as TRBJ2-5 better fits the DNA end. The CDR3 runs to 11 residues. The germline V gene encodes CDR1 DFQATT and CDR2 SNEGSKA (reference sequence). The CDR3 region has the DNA TGCAGTGCTAGCATCCCCGCGACCCAGTACTTC. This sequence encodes CSASIPATQYF.

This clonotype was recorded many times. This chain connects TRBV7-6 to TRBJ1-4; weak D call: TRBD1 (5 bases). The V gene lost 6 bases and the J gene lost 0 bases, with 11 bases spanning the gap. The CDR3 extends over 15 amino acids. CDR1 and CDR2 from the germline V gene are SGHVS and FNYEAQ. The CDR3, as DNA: TGTGCCAGCAGTTTGGGCAGGGCAACTAATGAAAAACTGTTTTTT. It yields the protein CASSLGRATNEKLFF.

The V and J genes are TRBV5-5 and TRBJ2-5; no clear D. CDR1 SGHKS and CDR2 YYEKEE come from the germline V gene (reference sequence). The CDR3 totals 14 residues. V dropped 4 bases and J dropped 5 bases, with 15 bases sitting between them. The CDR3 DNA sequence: TGTGCCAGCAGCCCGAGGAATACGGGCGAGACCCAGTACTTC. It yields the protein CASSPRNTGETQYF.